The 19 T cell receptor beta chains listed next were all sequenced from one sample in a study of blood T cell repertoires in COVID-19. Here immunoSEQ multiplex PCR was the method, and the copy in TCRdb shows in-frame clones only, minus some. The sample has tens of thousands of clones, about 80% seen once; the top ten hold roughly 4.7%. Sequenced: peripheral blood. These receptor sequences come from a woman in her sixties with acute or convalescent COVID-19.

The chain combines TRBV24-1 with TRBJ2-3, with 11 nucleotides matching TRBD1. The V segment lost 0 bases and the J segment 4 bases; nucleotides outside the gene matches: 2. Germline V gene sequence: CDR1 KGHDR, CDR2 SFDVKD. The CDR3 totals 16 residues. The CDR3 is CATSDLGQGASDTQYF. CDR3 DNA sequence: TGTGCCACCAGTGATTTGGGACAGGGGGCATCAGATACGCAGTATTTT.

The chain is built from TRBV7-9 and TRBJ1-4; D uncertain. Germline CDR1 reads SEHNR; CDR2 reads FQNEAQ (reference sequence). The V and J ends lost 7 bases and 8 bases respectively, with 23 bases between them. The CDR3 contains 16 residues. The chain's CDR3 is CASTESGDPIREKLFF. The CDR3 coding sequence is TGTGCCAGCACCGAGAGCGGGGATCCTATCAGAGAAAAACTGTTTTTT.

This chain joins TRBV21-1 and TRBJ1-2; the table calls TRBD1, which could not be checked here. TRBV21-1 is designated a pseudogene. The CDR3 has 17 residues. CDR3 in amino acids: CASSTTSPGTGFYGYTF. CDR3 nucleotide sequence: TGTGCCAGCAGCACAACCTCCCCCGGGACAGGGTTTTATGGCTACACCTTC.

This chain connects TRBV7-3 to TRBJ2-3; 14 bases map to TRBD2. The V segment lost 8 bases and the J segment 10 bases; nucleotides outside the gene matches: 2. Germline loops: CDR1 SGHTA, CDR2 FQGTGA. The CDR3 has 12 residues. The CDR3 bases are TGTGCCAGCGGGACTAGCGGGGGACCGCAGTATTTT. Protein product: CASGTSGGPQYF.

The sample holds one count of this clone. The CDR3: CASSLARGVGYTF. In DNA, the CDR3 is TGTGCCAGTAGTCTCGCGCGGGGGGTTGGCTACACCTTC. This sequence joins TRBV19 and TRBJ1-2; weak D call: TRBD1 (5 bases). CDR3 size: 13 residues. V lost 5 bases, J lost 7 bases, and 14 bases lay in between. Germline values: CDR1 LNHDA, CDR2 SQIVND (reference sequence).

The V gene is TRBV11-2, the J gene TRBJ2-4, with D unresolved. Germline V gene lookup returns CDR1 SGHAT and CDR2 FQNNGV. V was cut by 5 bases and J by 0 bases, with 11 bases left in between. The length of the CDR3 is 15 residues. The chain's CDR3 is CASSPTGLAKNIQYF. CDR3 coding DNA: TGTGCCAGCAGCCCGACGGGTCTAGCCAAAAACATTCAGTACTTC.

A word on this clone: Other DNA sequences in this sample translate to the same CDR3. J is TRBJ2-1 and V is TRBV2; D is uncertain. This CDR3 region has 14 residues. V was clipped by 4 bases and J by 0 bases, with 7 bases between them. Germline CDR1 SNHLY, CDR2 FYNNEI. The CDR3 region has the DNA TGTGCCAGCAGTGTGGTGAGCTCCTACAATGAGCAGTTCTTC. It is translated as CASSVVSSYNEQFF.

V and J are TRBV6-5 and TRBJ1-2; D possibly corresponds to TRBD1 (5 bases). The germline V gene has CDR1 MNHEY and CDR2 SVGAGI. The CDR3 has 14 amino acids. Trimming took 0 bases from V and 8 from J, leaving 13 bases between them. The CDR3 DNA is TGTGCCAGCAGTTACTCGGGCAGGGCAGAAGGCTACACCTTC. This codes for CASSYSGRAEGYTF.

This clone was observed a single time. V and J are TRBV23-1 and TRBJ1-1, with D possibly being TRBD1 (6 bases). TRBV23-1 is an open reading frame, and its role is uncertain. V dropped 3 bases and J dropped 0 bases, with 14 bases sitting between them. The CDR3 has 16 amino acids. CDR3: CASSQPRTGMNTEAFF. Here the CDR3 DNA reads TGCGCCAGCAGTCAGCCTCGTACAGGGATGAACACTGAAGCTTTCTTT.

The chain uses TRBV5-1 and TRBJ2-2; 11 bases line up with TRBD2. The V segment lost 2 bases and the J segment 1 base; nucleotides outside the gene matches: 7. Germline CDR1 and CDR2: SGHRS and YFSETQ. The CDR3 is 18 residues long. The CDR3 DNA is TGCGCCAGCAGCTTCGGACTAGCGGGCGATAAGAACACCGGGGAGCTGTTTTTT. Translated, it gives CASSFGLAGDKNTGELFF.

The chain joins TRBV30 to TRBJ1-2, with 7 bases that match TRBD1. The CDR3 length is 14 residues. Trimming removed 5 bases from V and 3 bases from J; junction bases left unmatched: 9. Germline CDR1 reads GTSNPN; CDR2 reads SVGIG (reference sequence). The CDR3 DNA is TGTGCCTGGGAAGGGAAAAGGGGGCACTATGGCTACACCTTC. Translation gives CAWEGKRGHYGYTF.

CDR3 DNA: TGTGCCAGCAGCCCATCGCGCGGGGGAACTGGAAACACCATATATTTT. As protein: CASSPSRGGTGNTIYF. The gene calls are TRBV7-6 and TRBJ1-3; D is perhaps TRBD1 (5 bases). With 5 bases removed from V and 2 bases from J, the gap between germline ends came to 16 bases. The CDR3 consists of 16 residues. Germline CDR1 reads SGHVS; CDR2 reads FNYEAQ.

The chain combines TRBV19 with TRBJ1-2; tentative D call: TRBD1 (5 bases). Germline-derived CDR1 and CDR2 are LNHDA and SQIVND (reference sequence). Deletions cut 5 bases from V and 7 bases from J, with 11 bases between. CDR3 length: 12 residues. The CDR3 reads CASSLQGRGYTF. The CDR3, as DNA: TGTGCCAGTAGTCTCCAGGGCCGTGGCTACACCTTC.

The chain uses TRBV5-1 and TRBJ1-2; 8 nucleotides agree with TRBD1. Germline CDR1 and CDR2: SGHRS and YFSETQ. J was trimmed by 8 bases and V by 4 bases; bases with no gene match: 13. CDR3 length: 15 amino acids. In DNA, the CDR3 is TGCGCCAGCAGCCCGGGGACAGGTGGCCAGGGCGGCTACACCTTC. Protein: CASSPGTGGQGGYTF.

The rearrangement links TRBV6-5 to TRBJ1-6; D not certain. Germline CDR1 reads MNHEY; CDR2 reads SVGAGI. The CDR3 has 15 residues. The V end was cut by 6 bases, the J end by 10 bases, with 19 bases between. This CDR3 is CASRSDGVSESPLHF. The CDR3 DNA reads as TGTGCCAGCAGATCGGACGGGGTTTCCGAGTCACCCCTCCACTTT.

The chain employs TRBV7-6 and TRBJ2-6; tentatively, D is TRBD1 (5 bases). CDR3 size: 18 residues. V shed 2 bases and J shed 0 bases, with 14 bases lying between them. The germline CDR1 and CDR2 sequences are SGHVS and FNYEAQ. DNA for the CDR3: TGTGCCAGCAGCTTACCAGGCAGACAGAGCTCTGGGGCCAACGTCCTGACTTTC. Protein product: CASSLPGRQSSGANVLTF.

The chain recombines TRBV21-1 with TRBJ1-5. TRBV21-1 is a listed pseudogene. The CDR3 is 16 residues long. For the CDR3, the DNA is TGTGCCAGCAGCAAAGGGAGGGGGGGAGCCAATCAGCCCCAGCATTTT. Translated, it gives CASSKGRGGANQPQHF.

The CDR3 DNA sequence: TGTGCCAGCAGTGAAGGCTACGGGGGCTACACCTTC. Translated, it gives CASSEGYGGYTF. This chain connects TRBV6-1 to TRBJ1-2; D unresolved. The CDR3 sequence is 12 residues long. Germline lookup yields CDR1 MNHNS and CDR2 SASEGT. V shed 1 base and J shed 8 bases, with 8 bases lying between them.

The CDR3 loop is CASSPIVGSPGELFF. The DNA for the CDR3 is TGTGCCAGCTCACCAATCGTGGGGAGTCCCGGGGAGCTGTTTTTT. The J gene is TRBJ2-2, the V gene TRBV18; possibly TRBD2 for D (5 bases). This CDR3 is 15 amino acids long. Between the trimmed V and J ends, which lost 2 bases and 6 bases, there was a span of 13 bases. Per germline, CDR1 KGHSH and CDR2 LQKENI.